Following are 25 T cell receptor beta chains from one sample sequenced in a study of T cell repertoires in cytomegalovirus infection. TCRdb re-called the reads through MiXCR, storing one row per CDR3 protein. The table lists approximately 1,000,000 distinct CDR3 sequences, less than 40% of them singletons, with 11% to 15% in the top ten. The antigens these receptors bind are not known. This sample comprised cultured CD8+ T cells from PBMCs, obtained from culture after CMV antigen stimulation. The receptors stem from a human donor in good health (CMV status not recorded). Some clones in this sample may be carry-over from other donors' samples.

This chain uses TRBV11-1 with TRBJ1-6; 9 bases are shared with TRBD1. V lost 4 bases to trimming and J lost 9 bases; unmatched junction nucleotides: 7. The CDR3 is made up of 15 amino acids. CDR1 and CDR2 from the germline V gene are SGHAT and FQDESV (reference sequence). The CDR3 spells CASSSDRGRSSPLHF. CDR3 in DNA: TGTGCCAGCAGCTCGGACAGGGGAAGGAGTTCACCCCTCCACTTT. The entire variable domain, with the rest obtained from reference TRBV11-1 and TRBJ1-6, is as follows: EAEVAQSPRYKITEKSQAVAFWCDPISGHATLYWYRQILGQGPELLVQFQDESVVDDSQLPKDRFSAERLKGVDSTLKIQPAELGDSAMYLCASSSDRGRSSPLHFGNGTRLTVT.

This clonotype was picked up many times. This chain uses TRBV7-2 with TRBJ1-1, with D unresolved. Germline V CDR1 and CDR2: SGHTA, FQGNSA. The CDR3 runs 13 residues. With 0 bases removed from V and 8 bases from J, the gap between germline ends came to 10 bases. CDR3 in DNA: TGTGCCAGCAGCTTAGCGCCCGCCAGGGAAGCTTTCTTT. This encodes CASSLAPAREAFF.

CDR3 sequence reads: CASLNGRPNSPLHF. The CDR3 region has the DNA TGTGCCAGCCTAAATGGGAGGCCTAATTCACCCCTCCACTTT. This rearrangement joins TRBV19 to TRBJ1-6; D is uncertain. Germline V CDR1 and CDR2: LNHDA, SQIVND (reference sequence). This CDR3 spans 14 amino acids. V was cut by 9 bases and J by 6 bases, with 15 bases left in between.

CDR3 DNA sequence: TGTGCCAGCACCACTTGGCTAGCGGGGGGGAGAACCGGGGAGCTGTTTTTT. Its protein product is CASTTWLAGGRTGELFF. This sequence joins TRBV27 and TRBJ2-2; 12 bases map to TRBD2. CDR3 size: 17 residues. CDR1 and CDR2 (germline): MNHEY, SMNVEV (reference sequence). V was pared by 7 bases and J by 5 bases, with 11 bases of the junction left unmatched.

This clonotype came up a few times. The CDR3 loop reads CASPTVRNTIYF. As DNA, the CDR3 is TGTGCCAGCCCGACAGTCCGAAACACCATATATTTT. This rearrangement joins TRBV25-1 to TRBJ1-3; TRBD1 might be the D (5 bases). This CDR3 region has 12 residues. V was clipped by 8 bases and J by 5 bases, with 10 bases between them. Germline V lookup: CDR1 MGHDK, CDR2 SYGVNS.

This rearrangement joins TRBV10-3 to TRBJ1-6; weak D call: TRBD1 (6 bases). Germline-derived CDR1 and CDR2 are ENHRY and SYGVKD. This CDR3 is built from 17 residues. Trimming removed 2 bases from V and 0 bases from J, with 11 bases in between. Written as DNA, the CDR3 is TGTGCCATCAGTGAGAGGGGGGAACTCTCCTATAATTCACCCCTCCACTTT. Encoded protein: CAISERGELSYNSPLHF.

The chain carries TRBV19 and TRBJ2-2; unclear D gene. Per germline, CDR1 LNHDA and CDR2 SQIVND (reference sequence). Trimming took off 7 bases at V and 2 bases at J, with 8 bases between the two ends. The CDR3 totals 13 residues. The CDR3, as DNA: TGTGCCAGTACCTTCGATAACACCGGGGAGCTGTTTTTT. Its protein is CASTFDNTGELFF.

Regarding this clonotype: This may come from a read error, since a much larger clone is one base off. The chain joins TRBV12-3 or TRBV12-4 to TRBJ2-3; 7 nucleotides agree with TRBD1. CDR3 length equals 15 residues. This CDR3 reads CASSLRDSSTDTLYF. CDR3 bases: TGTGCCAGCAGTTTAAGGGACAGTAGCACAGATACGCTGTATTTT.

V usage is TRBV6-2 or TRBV6-3 and J usage is TRBJ2-1, with D maybe TRBD2 (5 bases). Germline V gene data show CDR1 as MNHEY and CDR2 as SVGEGT. V was shortened by 2 bases and J by 8 bases, with 13 bases between the two germline ends. The CDR3 has 14 residues. The CDR3 DNA is TGTGCCAGCAGTTACACTTCTTTGGGAGATGAGCAGTTCTTC. It encodes CASSYTSLGDEQFF.

The chain couples TRBV4-3 to TRBJ2-7, with D perhaps matching TRBD2 (6 bases). Germline-derived CDR1 and CDR2 are LGHNA and YSLEER. V dropped 3 bases and J dropped 1 base, with 37 bases sitting between them. The CDR3 is 23 residues long. As DNA, the CDR3 is TGCGCCAGCAGCCAGATCCCCAATCGAGGGATTCCAGGGTTCGGCGGGGAGTCCTACGAGCAGTACGTC. Translated, it gives CASSQIPNRGIPGFGGESYEQYV.

This clonotype was counted a single time. This sequence may be a read error, since a much larger clone differs from it by one base. The chain links TRBV7-2 to TRBJ1-4, with D possibly TRBD1 on 5 matching bases. This CDR3 spans 14 amino acids. Germline CDR1 and CDR2: SGHTA and FQGNSA. Trimming shortened V by 7 bases and J by 6 bases, and 15 bases separated the two germline ends. As DNA, the CDR3 is TGTGCCAGCACCCGGGGGATGTTTGATGAAAAACTGTTTTTT. Amino acid sequence: CASTRGMFDEKLFF.

The chain combines TRBV7-9 with TRBJ1-1, with no clear D. The germline CDR1 and CDR2 sequences are SEHNR and FQNEAQ (reference sequence). The CDR3 runs to 12 residues. V dropped 7 bases and J dropped 0 bases, with 6 bases sitting between them. CDR3 DNA sequence: TGTGCCAGCATGGGGATGAACACTGAAGCTTTCTTT. Translated, it gives CASMGMNTEAFF.

Many counts were recorded for this clonotype. The genes are TRBV5-1 and TRBJ1-1; D is perhaps TRBD1 (6 bases). The germline CDR1 and CDR2 sequences are SGHRS and YFSETQ. The CDR3 is 14 residues long. V lost 3 bases to trimming and J lost 4 bases, with 13 bases between them. CDR3 DNA sequence: TGCGCCAGCAGCTCTACAGGGATAGTCACTGAAGCTTTCTTT. Encoded protein: CASSSTGIVTEAFF.

This chain links TRBV20-1 with TRBJ2-5; D could derive from TRBD1 or TRBD2 (6 bases each). The CDR3 is 16 amino acids. V lost 2 bases and J 1 base, leaving 17 bases between the germline ends. From germline, CDR1 is DFQATT and CDR2 SNEGSKA (reference sequence). The CDR3 sequence is CSARNRVREVQETQYF. The DNA for the CDR3 is TGCAGTGCTAGAAACAGGGTGAGGGAGGTCCAAGAGACCCAGTACTTC.

The V call is TRBV6-2 or TRBV6-3, the J call TRBJ1-5; 7 bases match TRBD1. The CDR3 runs to 16 residues. CDR1 and CDR2 (germline): MNHEY, SVGEGT. J gave up 2 bases and V 6 bases, and 10 bases lay outside the gene matches. The CDR3 is CASSPWTGRGNQPQHF. CDR3 in DNA: TGTGCCAGCAGCCCCTGGACAGGAAGAGGCAATCAGCCCCAGCATTTT.

This clonotype was seen repeatedly, ten times or more. The chain has TRBV12-3 or TRBV12-4 and TRBJ2-5, with 9 nucleotides matching TRBD2. The CDR3 consists of 16 residues. The V gene end was trimmed by 4 bases and the J gene end by 5 bases; junction bases not matched to a gene: 11. As DNA, the CDR3 is TGTGCCAGCAGTTCGGCGGGGGGGCCAGACAGGGAGACCCAGTACTTC. It is translated as CASSSAGGPDRETQYF.

This clonotype has only a few counts. This sequence joins TRBV6-1 and TRBJ2-5; a possible D gene is TRBD1 (5 bases). CDR3 length: 14 residues. Germline CDR1 reads MNHNS; CDR2 reads SASEGT. The ends were cut back, 5 bases at V and 7 bases at J, with 17 bases in the middle. This CDR3 is CASSSPRVRGTQYF. The DNA for the CDR3 is TGTGCCAGCAGTTCTCCGCGAGTTAGGGGGACCCAGTACTTC.

The chain uses TRBV28 and TRBJ2-5, with 7 bases fitting TRBD1. J was trimmed by 4 bases and V by 5 bases; bases with no gene match: 7. This CDR3 comprises 14 residues. CDR1 MDHEN and CDR2 SYDVKM come from the germline V gene. CDR3: CASSKTGKGETQYF. The CDR3 bases are TGTGCCAGCAGTAAGACAGGGAAAGGAGAGACCCAGTACTTC.

The V and J genes are TRBV6-1 and TRBJ2-2; 9 positions match TRBD1. Germline lookup yields CDR1 MNHNS and CDR2 SASEGT. This CDR3 region has 15 residues. J was trimmed by 6 bases and V by 4 bases; bases with no gene match: 6. CDR3 sequence reads: CASSGGTGRAGELFF. The CDR3 DNA is TGTGCCAGCAGTGGCGGGACAGGGAGGGCCGGGGAGCTGTTTTTT.

V gene TRBV6-1 combines with J gene TRBJ2-2, with 9 bases that match TRBD1. Trimming at V came to 7 bases and at J to 6 bases, leaving 6 bases not matched to a gene. Germline V gene sequence: CDR1 MNHNS, CDR2 SASEGT. CDR3 length: 14 amino acids. The CDR3 protein is CASKDGTGPGELFF. In DNA form, the CDR3 reads TGTGCCAGCAAAGACGGGACAGGGCCCGGGGAGCTGTTTTTT.

This clonotype occurred a few times. The chain joins TRBV6-5 to TRBJ1-1; unclear D gene. Looked up from germline, CDR1 is MNHEY and CDR2 is SVGAGI. The ends were cut back, 6 bases at V and 3 bases at J, with 11 bases in the middle. The CDR3 has 13 residues. CDR3 nucleotides: TGTGCCAGCAGCGTCAGAGAGGACACTGAAGCTTTCTTT. Translation gives CASSVREDTEAFF.

The V gene is TRBV6-1, the J gene TRBJ2-3; 9 positions match TRBD2. V shed 3 bases and J 3 bases; nucleotides not matched to a gene: 7. The CDR3 covers 16 residues. Germline lookup yields CDR1 MNHNS and CDR2 SASEGT. For the CDR3, the DNA is TGTGCCAGCAGTGAGCGGGGGGGGGCGCCGACAGATACGCAGTATTTT. It translates to CASSERGGAPTDTQYF.

This clonotype has more than one count but fewer than ten. The CDR3 coding sequence is TGTGCCAGCTCACCATCGGGACAAAACACTGAAGCTTTCTTT. Protein product: CASSPSGQNTEAFF. The J gene is TRBJ1-1, the V gene TRBV18; possible D gene TRBD1, 6 bases. Germline V lookup: CDR1 KGHSH, CDR2 LQKENI. The CDR3 is made up of 14 amino acids. Trimming pared 2 bases from V and 2 bases from J, leaving 9 bases between.

The V call is TRBV11-2, the J call TRBJ1-4, with a tentative D call TRBD1 (5 bases). Germline V gene data show CDR1 as SGHAT and CDR2 as FQNNGV. The CDR3 has 14 amino acids. V was clipped by 5 bases and J by 8 bases, with 15 bases between them. The CDR3 DNA follows: TGTGCCAGCAGCGTCACAGGATTCGGGGAAAAACTGTTTTTT. It translates to CASSVTGFGEKLFF.

This clonotype was observed many times. The V gene is TRBV7-6, the J gene TRBJ2-2, with 12 bases fitting TRBD1. The CDR3 extends over 19 amino acids. Germline V gives CDR1 SGHVS, CDR2 FNYEAQ. The junction had 10 bases not matched to a gene; V was cut back by 4 bases and J by 1 base. The CDR3 here is CASSWPGQGAAVNTGELFF. The DNA of the CDR3 is TGTGCCAGCAGCTGGCCGGGACAGGGGGCGGCTGTGAACACCGGGGAGCTGTTTTTT.